A selection of T cell receptor beta chains follows, all from one sample in a study of T cell responses to AZD1222 COVID-19 vaccine. Assay: immunoSEQ multiplex PCR; the TCRdb copy retains only in-frame clones and omits some. The sample records about 66,000 clones, 79% being singletons. The sequencing used peripheral blood, collected on day 0 of MenACWY control vaccination. These receptors were collected from an adult in good health. The CDR3 runs from the conserved cysteine through the conserved F or W. Not all rows give a size; the values are once, few, many and, for expanded clones, a class.

cdr3_length	j_call	clone_size	v_call	cdr3_aa
17	TRBJ2-3	-	TRBV7-3	CASSSGLAGAGTDTQYF
12	TRBJ1-4	-	TRBV19	CARGQGNEKLFF
15	TRBJ2-7	-	TRBV9	CASSAGTGNSYEQYF
15	TRBJ2-1	-	TRBV28	CASRFLQGAGNEQFF
15	TRBJ2-2	-	TRBV6-6	CASRGTSPNTGELFF
10	TRBJ1-5	-	TRBV21-1	CASTDHPQHF
14	TRBJ1-5	-	TRBV28	CASSFGTGNQPQHF
13	TRBJ2-7	few	TRBV2	CASREGTGHEQYF
15	TRBJ1-1	-	TRBV28	CASSLASVVLTEAFF
14	TRBJ2-7	few	TRBV5-6	CASSLEGVDYEQYF
13	TRBJ1-1	-	TRBV6-5	CASRLSSITEAFF
15	TRBJ1-3	-	TRBV9	CASSPGGASGNTIYF
14	TRBJ2-3	-	TRBV14	CASSPKPHGNTQYF
13	TRBJ2-5	-	TRBV12-3/TRBV12-4	CASSLREGETQYF
15	TRBJ2-2	-	TRBV3-1/TRBV3-2	CASSPGTSDTGELFF
16	TRBJ1-5	-	TRBV6-5	CASSSPLVGGNQPQHF
12	TRBJ1-5	few	TRBV12-3/TRBV12-4	CASSLSGQPQHF
17	TRBJ2-1	-	TRBV5-1	CASSQGLAGGFVPEQFF
14	TRBJ2-2	-	TRBV7-2	CASSLAQWTGELFF
13	TRBJ1-1	-	TRBV7-2	CASSLVDRGEAFF
13	TRBJ1-6	-	TRBV9	CASSESDNSPLHF
15	TRBJ1-2	-	TRBV4-1	CASSQDRPVTYGYTF
14	TRBJ1-5	-	TRBV6-5	CAGATGPGNQPQHF
14	TRBJ2-2	once	TRBV11-3	CASSLDRGAGELFF
14	TRBJ1-2	-	TRBV6-2/TRBV6-3	CASSYGGRYYGYTF
14	TRBJ1-2	-	TRBV28	CASSFPSNNYGYTF
14	TRBJ1-2	-	TRBV7-2	CASSLQDYSGGYTF
15	TRBJ2-5	-	TRBV6-5	CASRPSTGVQETQYF
14	TRBJ2-2	few	TRBV5-1	CASSTAGAPGELFF
14	TRBJ2-7	-	TRBV9	CASSPTSNAYEQYF
14	TRBJ1-1	-	TRBV5-6	CASSLGQGVTEAFF
17	TRBJ2-5	-	TRBV5-1	CASSLARDVLSGETQYF
16	TRBJ1-2	-	TRBV30	CAWSKGHLNQNYGYTF
15	TRBJ2-3	-	TRBV13	CASSLGRGVADTQYF
15	TRBJ2-1	-	TRBV6-5	CASRGTSGGSNEQFF
14	TRBJ1-6	-	TRBV6-5	CASKKVPTDSPLHF
13	TRBJ1-2	-	TRBV12-3/TRBV12-4	CASSRRQGIGYTF